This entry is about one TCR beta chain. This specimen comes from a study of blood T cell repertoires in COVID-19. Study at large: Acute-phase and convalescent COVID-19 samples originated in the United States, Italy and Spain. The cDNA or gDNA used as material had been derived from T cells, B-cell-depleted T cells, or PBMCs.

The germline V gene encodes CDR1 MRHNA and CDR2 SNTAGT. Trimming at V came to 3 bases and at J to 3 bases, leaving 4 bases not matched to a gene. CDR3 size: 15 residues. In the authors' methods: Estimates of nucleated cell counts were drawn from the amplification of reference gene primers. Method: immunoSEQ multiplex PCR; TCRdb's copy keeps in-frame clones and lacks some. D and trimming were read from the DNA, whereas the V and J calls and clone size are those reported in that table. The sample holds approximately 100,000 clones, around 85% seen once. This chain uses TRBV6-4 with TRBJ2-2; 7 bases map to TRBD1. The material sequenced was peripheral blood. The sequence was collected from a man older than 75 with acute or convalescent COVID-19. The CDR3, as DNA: TGTGCCAGCAGTGAGACAGGGAGCTACACCGGGGAGCTGTTTTTT. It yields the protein CASSETGSYTGELFF.